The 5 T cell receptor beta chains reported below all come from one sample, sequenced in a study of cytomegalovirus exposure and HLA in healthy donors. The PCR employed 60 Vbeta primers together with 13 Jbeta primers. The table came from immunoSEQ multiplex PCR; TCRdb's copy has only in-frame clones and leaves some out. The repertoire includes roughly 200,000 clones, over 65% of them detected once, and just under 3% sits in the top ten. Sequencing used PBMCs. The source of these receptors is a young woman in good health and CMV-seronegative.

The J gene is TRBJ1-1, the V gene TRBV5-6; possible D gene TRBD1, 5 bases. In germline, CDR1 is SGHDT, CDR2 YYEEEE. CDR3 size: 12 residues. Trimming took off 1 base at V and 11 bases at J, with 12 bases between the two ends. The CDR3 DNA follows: TGTGCCAGCAGCTTGATCAGGGATCAGGCTTTCTTT. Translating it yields CASSLIRDQAFF.

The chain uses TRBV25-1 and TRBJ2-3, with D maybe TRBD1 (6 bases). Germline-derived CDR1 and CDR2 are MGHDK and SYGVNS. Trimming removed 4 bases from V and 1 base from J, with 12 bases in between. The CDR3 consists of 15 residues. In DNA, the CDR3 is TGTGCCAGCAGTGGAGGGGGTTCTGGCACAGATACGCAGTATTTT. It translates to CASSGGGSGTDTQYF.

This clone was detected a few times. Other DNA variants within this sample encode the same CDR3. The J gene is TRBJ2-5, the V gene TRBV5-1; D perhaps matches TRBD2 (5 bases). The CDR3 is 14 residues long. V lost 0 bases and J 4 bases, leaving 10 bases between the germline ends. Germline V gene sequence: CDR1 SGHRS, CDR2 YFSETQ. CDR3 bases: TGCGCCAGCAGCTTGGGGAGCGGAGGAGAGACCCAGTACTTC. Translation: CASSLGSGGETQYF.

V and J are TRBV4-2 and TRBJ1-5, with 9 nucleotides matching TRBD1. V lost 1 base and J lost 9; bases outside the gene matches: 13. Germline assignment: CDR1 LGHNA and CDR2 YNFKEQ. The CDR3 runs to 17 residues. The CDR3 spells CASSQGVGTGNRGPQHF. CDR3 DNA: TGTGCCAGCAGCCAAGGAGTGGGGACAGGGAATAGGGGGCCCCAGCATTTT.

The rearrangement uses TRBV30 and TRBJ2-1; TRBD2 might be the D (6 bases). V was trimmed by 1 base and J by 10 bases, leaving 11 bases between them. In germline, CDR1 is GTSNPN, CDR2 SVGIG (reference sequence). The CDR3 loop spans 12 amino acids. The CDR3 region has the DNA TGTGCCTGGAGTGGCGGGGATGAAGAGCAGTTCTTC. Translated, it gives CAWSGGDEEQFF. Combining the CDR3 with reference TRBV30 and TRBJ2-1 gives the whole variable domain SQTIHQWPATLVQPVGSPLSLECTVEGTSNPNLYWYRQAAGRGLQLLFYSVGIGQISSEVPQNLSASRPQDRQFILSSKKLLLSDSGFYLCAWSGGDEEQFFGPGTRLTVL.